This TCR beta chain was recorded in a study of spatial heterogeneity in lung cancer. Overall study: The donors were more than 70 patients with non-small cell lung cancer that was early-stage and untreated. Fewer alpha-chain than beta-chain sequences were consistently detected.

TCRdb re-called the 5' RACE reads with MiXCR, one entry per CDR3 protein. This sample carries 15,000 to 20,000 distinct CDR3 sequences, under 20% of them seen once, and the ten largest clones take 6.2%. This clonotype has at least ten counts. Germline V lookup: CDR1 SQVTM, CDR2 ANQGSEA. There are 11 residues in the CDR3. V was trimmed by 5 bases and J by 0 bases, leaving 4 bases between them. Specified time point: blood at routine non-recurrence follow-up after resection. This rearrangement joins TRBV29-1 to TRBJ1-1; D unclear. This TCR derives from a male donor with early-stage non-small cell lung cancer. The sequenced sample was PBMCs, obtained at follow-up. In DNA form, the CDR3 reads TGCAGCGTTCGGTTGAACACTGAAGCTTTCTTT. Protein product: CSVRLNTEAFF.